This T cell receptor (beta chain) emerged from a study of cytomegalovirus exposure and HLA in healthy donors. The PCR had 60 Vbeta and 13 Jbeta primers. Produced via immunoSEQ multiplex PCR; TCRdb's table is partial and in-frame only. The table records roughly 69,000 clones, under 85% of them present only once. This CDR3 region has 16 residues. Per the germline V gene, CDR1 is SGHVS and CDR2 is FNYEAQ. V lost 1 base, J lost 5 bases, and 6 bases stayed unmatched. The sequenced material came from PBMCs. The chain couples TRBV7-6 to TRBJ2-5, with TRBD2 identical over 11 bases. This TCR derives from a middle-aged man in good health and CMV-seronegative. The CDR3 DNA reads as TGTGCCAGCAGCTTAGGGCTAGCGGGGGGTATGGAGACCCAGTACTTC. Its translation: CASSLGLAGGMETQYF.